One sample yielded the 27 T cell receptor beta chains listed below, sequenced in a study of blood T cell repertoires in COVID-19. Method: immunoSEQ multiplex PCR; TCRdb's copy keeps in-frame clones and lacks some. The sample lists roughly 100,000 clones; approximately 84% were seen once. Material for sequencing was peripheral blood. All receptors come from a human donor in a cohort sampled during active or convalescent COVID-19.

The rearrangement joins TRBV30 to TRBJ1-4; 7 bases line up with TRBD1. Germline lookup yields CDR1 GTSNPN and CDR2 SVGIG (reference sequence). CDR3 length: 14 residues. With V trimmed by 4 bases and J by 9 bases, 11 bases remained unmatched. CDR3 region: CAWTPGTEEQKLFF. CDR3 in DNA: TGTGCCTGGACCCCCGGGACAGAAGAACAAAAACTGTTTTTT.

This chain connects TRBV7-8 to TRBJ2-7, with 9 nucleotides matching TRBD1. V lost 5 bases and J lost 6; bases outside the gene matches: 5. Germline V CDR1 and CDR2: SGHVS, FQNEAQ. The CDR3 is 13 amino acids. Here the CDR3 DNA reads TGTGCCAGCAGCCGGGACAGGGCGGTCGAGCAGTACTTC. It codes for CASSRDRAVEQYF.

This clone appeared once. The genes are TRBV6-5 and TRBJ1-2; TRBD1 agrees at 7 bases. The germline gives CDR1 MNHEY, CDR2 SVGAGI. V dropped 3 bases and J dropped 2; count of bases not matched to a gene: 9. The CDR3 is made up of 16 amino acids. The CDR3 bases are TGTGCCAGCAGTTATGGGCAGGGGGGATGGAACTATGGCTACACCTTC. Its protein is CASSYGQGGWNYGYTF.

The genes are TRBV19 and TRBJ1-3; 8 bases line up with TRBD1. Germline V lookup: CDR1 LNHDA, CDR2 SQIVND (reference sequence). This CDR3 is 15 amino acids long. Losses at the gene ends were 3 bases for V and 0 bases for J; bases not matched to a gene: 1. CDR3: CASSIGQGSGNTIYF. The CDR3, as DNA: TGTGCCAGTAGTATCGGACAGGGCTCTGGAAACACCATATATTTT.

This clone occurred a few times. V usage is TRBV5-4 and J usage is TRBJ2-3, with 8 bases aligning to TRBD1. Germline V gene sequence: CDR1 SGHNT, CDR2 YYREEE (reference sequence). Trimming removed 4 bases from V and 2 bases from J; junction bases left unmatched: 9. This CDR3 contains 16 residues. The CDR3 DNA follows: TGTGCCAGCAGCCTAGGGTTGGACAGGGACACAGATACGCAGTATTTT. Translated, it gives CASSLGLDRDTDTQYF.

A single count supports this clone. The J gene is TRBJ2-1, the V gene TRBV11-3; 10 nucleotides line up with TRBD2. Germline trimming cut 1 base from V and 10 bases from J; bases unmatched to any gene: 7. CDR3 length: 15 amino acids. CDR1 and CDR2 (germline): SGHNT, YENEEA. CDR3 amino acids: CASSLVPPSGREQFF. CDR3 nucleotides: TGTGCCAGCAGCTTAGTCCCCCCTAGCGGGAGAGAGCAGTTCTTC.

The chain joins TRBV11-3 to TRBJ2-7, with D perhaps matching TRBD2 (5 bases). This CDR3 is built from 14 residues. The germline CDR1 and CDR2 sequences are SGHNT and YENEEA. The ends were cut back, 3 bases at V and 2 bases at J, with 11 bases in the middle. For the CDR3, the DNA is TGTGCCAGCAGCTTGGCGCGGGTAGCCTACGAGCAGTACTTC. Its translation is CASSLARVAYEQYF.

The chain uses TRBV3-1 (or the pseudogene TRBV3-2) and TRBJ1-1, with D unclear. Trimming removed 3 bases from V and 12 bases from J, with 14 bases in between. This CDR3 spans 12 amino acids. The V gene's germline CDR1 is LGHDT and CDR2 YNNKEL (reference sequence). The CDR3 DNA follows: TGTGCCAGCAGCCACCTAATTACCGAACCTTTCTTT. It codes for CASSHLITEPFF.

CDR3 in amino acids: CASSVQQGVYGYTF. CDR3 bases: TGCGCCAGCAGCGTCCAACAGGGGGTATATGGCTACACCTTC. The chain joins TRBV4-1 to TRBJ1-2, with 8 bases lining up with TRBD1. Trimming removed 5 bases from V and 5 bases from J; junction bases left unmatched: 7. The CDR3 extends over 14 amino acids. Germline values: CDR1 MGHRA, CDR2 YSYEKL.

DNA of the CDR3: TGCGCCAGCAGCTTGGGCGGGTTTGAAGCTTTCTTT. Translated, it gives CASSLGGFEAFF. The J gene is TRBJ1-1, the V gene TRBV5-1; D is undetermined. The CDR3 loop spans 12 amino acids. Germline lookup yields CDR1 SGHRS and CDR2 YFSETQ. Trimming removed 0 bases from V and 7 bases from J, with 7 bases in between.

This clone was counted a few times. This chain connects TRBV4-3 to TRBJ1-5, with D unclear. The CDR3 is 13 amino acids. V lost 4 bases, J lost 5 bases, and 9 bases lay in between. Looked up from germline, CDR1 is LGHNA and CDR2 is YSLEER. The CDR3: CASSRSRDQPQHF. CDR3 DNA: TGCGCCAGCAGCCGCAGTCGGGATCAGCCCCAGCATTTT.

This clone came up a few times. The chain joins TRBV15 to TRBJ1-1, with D maybe TRBD1 (6 bases). Germline V gene data show CDR1 as LNHNV and CDR2 as YYDKDF (reference sequence). The CDR3 runs 15 residues. V was pared by 3 bases and J by 2 bases, with 13 bases between. This CDR3 is CATSSPGQGNTEAFF. The CDR3 bases are TGTGCCACCAGCAGTCCGGGACAAGGAAACACTGAAGCTTTCTTT.

This chain connects TRBV11-2 to TRBJ1-1, with D maybe TRBD1 (5 bases). V was shortened by 0 bases and J by 5 bases, with 16 bases between the two germline ends. This CDR3 is 16 amino acids long. CDR1 SGHAT and CDR2 FQNNGV come from the germline V gene. The CDR3 DNA sequence: TGTGCCAGCAGCTTAGAAGGTGCCGGGTCAGGGACTGAAGCTTTCTTT. Its translation is CASSLEGAGSGTEAFF.

This chain uses TRBV5-1 with TRBJ1-1, with a weak D call TRBD1 (5 bases). The V gene's germline CDR1 is SGHRS and CDR2 YFSETQ. V gave up 0 bases and J gave up 5 bases, with 8 bases separating them. The CDR3 is made up of 13 amino acids. CDR3 protein: CASSLGQLTEAFF. In DNA, the CDR3 is TGCGCCAGCAGCTTGGGACAGCTTACTGAAGCTTTCTTT. Using reference TRBV5-1 and TRBJ1-1 for the parts outside the CDR3, the full variable domain is KAGVTQTPRYLIKTRGQQVTLSCSPISGHRSVSWYQQTPGQGLQFLFEYFSETQRNKGNFPGRFSGRQFSNSRSEMNVSTLELGDSALYLCASSLGQLTEAFFGQGTRLTVV.

The rearrangement joins TRBV4-3 to TRBJ1-5; D possibly corresponds to TRBD1 (5 bases). Germline CDR1 is LGHNA and CDR2 is YSLEER. The CDR3 is 15 residues long. V was cut by 0 bases and J by 7 bases, with 13 bases left in between. The CDR3 DNA reads as TGCGCCAGCAGCCAAGATGGGGGGTTGGGGCAGCCCCAGCATTTT. Protein product: CASSQDGGLGQPQHF.

In this sample, this clone turned up once. The chain carries TRBV11-2 and TRBJ1-2; tentative D call: TRBD1 (6 bases). This CDR3 is built from 13 residues. Deletions cut 4 bases from V and 8 bases from J, with 14 bases between. CDR1 is SGHAT, CDR2 FQNNGV, per germline. The CDR3 loop is CASSSGGARGYTF. The CDR3 bases are TGTGCCAGCAGCTCCGGGGGGGCAAGGGGCTACACCTTC.

The chain recombines TRBV5-4 with TRBJ1-2; D is unclear. In germline, CDR1 is SGHNT, CDR2 YYREEE (reference sequence). The CDR3 covers 13 residues. V lost 0 bases, J lost 6 bases, and 9 bases lay in between. The CDR3 DNA is TGTGCCAGCAGCTTGGACGGGGTGGATGGCTACACCTTC. Its protein product is CASSLDGVDGYTF.

This chain uses TRBV3-1 (or the pseudogene TRBV3-2) with TRBJ1-3, with D possibly being TRBD1 (6 bases). V was pared by 4 bases and J by 0 bases, with 10 bases between. In germline, CDR1 is LGHDT, CDR2 YNNKEL (reference sequence). The CDR3 extends over 15 amino acids. The CDR3 reads CASSPTGRSGNTIYF. The CDR3 DNA reads as TGTGCCAGCAGCCCCACAGGGCGCTCTGGAAACACCATATATTTT.

The chain combines TRBV5-6 with TRBJ1-1, with unresolved D. The CDR3 loop spans 14 amino acids. V lost 4 bases and J 3 bases, leaving 13 bases between the germline ends. The germline CDR1 and CDR2 sequences are SGHDT and YYEEEE. DNA for the CDR3: TGTGCCAGCAGCGTAGACTATCGGGACACTGAAGCTTTCTTT. It yields the protein CASSVDYRDTEAFF.

This chain joins TRBV18 and TRBJ2-3, with TRBD1 identical over 8 bases. V was clipped by 6 bases and J by 4 bases; unmatched bases: 9. The CDR3 loop spans 15 amino acids. Germline CDR1 KGHSH, CDR2 LQKENI. The CDR3 region is CASSPGQGAADTQYF. CDR3 in DNA: TGTGCCAGCTCTCCGGGGCAGGGGGCCGCAGATACGCAGTATTTT.

For the CDR3, the DNA is TGTGTCAGACCGGGACAGGGGGGCGATGAGCAGTTCTTC. Translating it yields CVRPGQGGDEQFF. This chain connects TRBV7-5 to TRBJ2-1; the table's TRBD1 call for D was not verified on the DNA. TRBV7-5 is a recognized pseudogene. CDR3 length: 13 amino acids.

The V call is TRBV18, the J call TRBJ2-1; tentatively, D is TRBD2 (6 bases). The CDR3 has 16 amino acids. The V gene's germline CDR1 is KGHSH and CDR2 LQKENI. Trimming stripped 0 bases from V and 4 bases from J, with 13 bases between. The CDR3 reads CASSPPGRGGYNEQFF. The CDR3 nucleotides are TGTGCCAGCTCACCACCGGGAAGGGGAGGATACAATGAGCAGTTCTTC.

The rearrangement joins TRBV4-1 to TRBJ2-1, with a possible D match to TRBD2 (6 bases). CDR3 size: 17 residues. V was cut by 1 base and J by 5 bases, with 18 bases left in between. Germline assignment: CDR1 MGHRA and CDR2 YSYEKL. The DNA for the CDR3 is TGCGCCAGCAGCCAAGGGATAACGGCGGGGCCGCACAATGAGCAGTTCTTC. It codes for CASSQGITAGPHNEQFF.

V and J are TRBV7-2 and TRBJ2-5; 7 nucleotides match TRBD2. This CDR3 spans 17 amino acids. Germline loops: CDR1 SGHTA, CDR2 FQGNSA. Trimming removed 3 bases from V and 1 base from J; junction bases left unmatched: 11. CDR3 in DNA: TGTGCCAGCAGCTTGAGGTCGGGGGGATGGAGCCAAGAGACCCAGTACTTC. This translates into CASSLRSGGWSQETQYF.

CDR3 in amino acids: CASIGSYWGRGYEQYF. The CDR3 coding sequence is TGTGCCAGCATAGGTTCTTATTGGGGGAGGGGCTACGAGCAGTACTTC. The gene calls are TRBV28 and TRBJ2-7, with 7 bases fitting TRBD2. Trimming at V came to 7 bases and at J to 3 bases, leaving 15 bases not matched to a gene. The CDR3 consists of 16 residues. Germline assignment: CDR1 MDHEN and CDR2 SYDVKM.

The chain employs TRBV5-4 and TRBJ1-1; TRBD1 agrees at 7 bases. The CDR3 totals 16 residues. Germline CDR1 is SGHNT and CDR2 is YYREEE (reference sequence). With 6 bases clipped from V and 3 bases from J, the junction kept 14 bases outside the gene matches. Here the CDR3 DNA reads TGTGCCAGCACCCACGACTTGAGGCAGGGGGACACTGAAGCTTTCTTT. It specifies CASTHDLRQGDTEAFF. Together with reference TRBV5-4 and TRBJ1-1, the CDR3 gives the full variable domain: ETGVTQSPTHLIKTRGQQVTLRCSSQSGHNTVSWYQQALGQGPQFIFQYYREEENGRGNFPPRFSGLQFPNYSSELNVNALELDDSALYLCASTHDLRQGDTEAFFGQGTRLTVV.

The chain employs TRBV6-5 and TRBJ2-2; D might be TRBD1 (6 bases). CDR1 and CDR2 from the germline V gene are MNHEY and SVGAGI. Between the trimmed V and J ends, which lost 10 bases and 9 bases, there was a span of 15 bases. This CDR3 has 12 amino acids. The CDR3, as DNA: TGTGCCACCAAACGACAGGACCGGGAGCTGTTTTTT. As protein: CATKRQDRELFF.